This entry is about one T cell receptor (beta chain). RNA transcripts gave rise to amplified TCR beta CDR3 regions. First-round RT-PCR with HTBI primers amplified the TCR CDR3 region. TCRdb redid the calling of the multiplex PCR reads with MiXCR, one entry per CDR3 protein. The sample records around 350,000 distinct CDR3 sequences, approximately 25% being singletons. The source of the sample is a study of T cells in Graves' hyperthyroidism and ophthalmopathy. Looked up from germline, CDR1 is SNHLY and CDR2 is FYNNEI. V was pared by 8 bases and J by 5 bases, with 25 bases between. This CDR3 has 17 amino acids.

J is TRBJ2-1 and V is TRBV2; perhaps TRBD2 as D (6 bases). The receptor's source is a man aged 50 to 59 with Graves' hyperthyroidism. The sample comprised blood. CDR3 nucleotides: TGTGCCAGCTCACGCTCAGTGACTAGTCGAGCTCACAATGAGCAGTTCTTC. Its protein is CASSRSVTSRAHNEQFF.